Below, 8 T cell receptor beta chains from the same sample are listed, as sequenced in a study of T cell repertoires in cytomegalovirus infection (dated by TCRdb to between 2019 and 2020). The data were produced on an Illumina HiSeq 1500. TCRdb reprocessed the public reads (quality trimming at Q25 with fastp, clone calling with MiXCR) and kept in-frame beta chains. All rows with the same CDR3 protein become a single entry with the most common DNA and genes. The sample profile shows 310,000 or so distinct CDR3 sequences; around 10% of them were found once. The ten largest clones capture less than 3% of the sample. The material sequenced was PBMCs. The receptors come from a human donor in good health (CMV status not recorded). Some clones in this sample may be carry-over from other donors' samples.

This clonotype was counted many times. The gene calls are TRBV10-3 and TRBJ1-5; D not certain. CDR3 length: 15 amino acids. Trimming removed 3 bases from V and 0 bases from J, with 9 bases in between. Germline assignment: CDR1 ENHRY and CDR2 SYGVKD. The CDR3 region has the DNA TGTGCCATCAGTGAAACGATGGCTAGCAATCAGCCCCAGCATTTT. The encoded protein is CAISETMASNQPQHF.

At least ten counts were recorded for this clonotype. A junction end diverges from the germline sequence, so it may reflect a read error. The rearrangement links TRBV5-1 to TRBJ2-5; TRBD2 matches at 7 bases. There are 14 residues in the CDR3. Germline lookup yields CDR1 SGHRS and CDR2 YFSETQ. CDR3 DNA: TGCGTCAGCAGCGGGACCCTGGGGAGAGAGACCCAGTACTTC. It encodes CVSSGTLGRETQYF.

This clonotype was counted many times. The rearrangement joins TRBV7-9 to TRBJ1-1, with TRBD1 identical over 7 bases. The V gene end was trimmed by 5 bases and the J gene end by 5 bases; junction bases not matched to a gene: 5. The CDR3 is made up of 13 amino acids. Looked up from germline, CDR1 is SEHNR and CDR2 is FQNEAQ (reference sequence). Here the CDR3 reads CASSANRGTEAFF. The CDR3 region has the DNA TGTGCCAGCAGCGCAAACAGGGGAACTGAAGCTTTCTTT.

This clonotype has a count of ten or more. The chain joins TRBV28 to TRBJ2-1; 10 positions match TRBD1. J was trimmed by 3 bases and V by 6 bases; bases with no gene match: 8. Germline V lookup: CDR1 MDHEN, CDR2 SYDVKM. This CDR3 comprises 16 residues. The CDR3 loop reads CASSLLGQGHYNEQFF. CDR3 in DNA: TGTGCCAGCAGCCTTTTGGGACAGGGGCACTACAATGAGCAGTTCTTC.

This clonotype was seen a handful of times. The chain employs TRBV6-6 and TRBJ2-3; TRBD2 agrees at 9 bases. Germline assignment: CDR1 MNHNY and CDR2 SVGAGI (reference sequence). V was pared by 6 bases and J by 0 bases, with 7 bases of the junction left unmatched. This CDR3 region has 16 residues. CDR3 sequence reads: CASSPASGVSTDTQYF. CDR3 bases: TGTGCCAGCAGCCCCGCTAGCGGGGTCAGCACAGATACGCAGTATTTT.

In its sample, this clonotype was seen many times. The V and J genes are TRBV23-1 and TRBJ2-6; possible D gene TRBD1, 6 bases. TRBV23-1 counts as an open reading frame of uncertain function. Trimming took off 1 base at V and 0 bases at J, with 22 bases between the two ends. The CDR3 loop spans 21 amino acids. The CDR3 region is CASSQLPHDWTANSGANVLTF. The CDR3 DNA sequence: TGCGCCAGCAGTCAATTACCCCATGACTGGACAGCCAACTCTGGGGCCAACGTCCTGACTTTC.

This clonotype was found a few times. This chain links TRBV2 with TRBJ2-1; TRBD1 matches 7 bases. The CDR3 spans 14 residues. The germline V gene has CDR1 SNHLY and CDR2 FYNNEI. Trimming took 3 bases from V and 8 from J; bases not matched to a gene: 7. CDR3 sequence: CASSEDRPFDEQFF. The DNA for the CDR3 is TGTGCCAGCAGTGAGGACAGGCCCTTCGATGAGCAGTTCTTC. The whole variable domain, remainder taken from reference TRBV2 and TRBJ2-1, is EPEVTQTPSHQVTQMGQEVILRCVPISNHLYFYWYRQILGQKVEFLVSFYNNEISEKSEIFDDQFSVERPDGSNFTLKIRSTKLEDSAMYFCASSEDRPFDEQFFGPGTRLTVL.

This clonotype was observed many times. The V and J genes are TRBV29-1 and TRBJ2-2; 8 nucleotides match TRBD1. V shed 4 bases, J shed 4 bases, and the junction held 5 bases outside the gene matches. Germline V CDR1 and CDR2: SQVTM, ANQGSEA. The CDR3 loop spans 14 amino acids. CDR3: CSVGQGLGTGELFF. The CDR3, as DNA: TGCAGCGTTGGACAGGGGCTGGGCACCGGGGAGCTGTTTTTT.